Listed below are T cell receptor beta chains from one sample, sequenced in a study of control samples from healthy donors and cancer patients. Measured with immunoSEQ multiplex PCR; TCRdb has only the in-frame clones, and not every one. Of 130,000 to 150,000 clones listed, roughly 92% are singletons. The sequencing input was blood. The receptors originated from a man younger than 40 in good health. Both conserved end residues are part of each CDR3. Fields, in order: J gene, CDR3 length, D gene, V gene, clone size, CDR3 protein, CDR3 DNA. The D gene is left open where the match is weak. Some rows mark clone size as missing; the rest say once, few, many or name a class of expanded clone.

J gene: TRBJ2-7
CDR3 length: 15
D gene: TRBD2
V gene: TRBV7-9
clone size: once
CDR3 protein: CASSLAASGTYEQYF
CDR3 DNA: TGTGCCAGCAGCTTAGCGGCTAGCGGGACCTACGAGCAGTACTTC

J gene: TRBJ1-1
CDR3 length: 16
D gene: TRBD1
V gene: TRBV2
clone size: .
CDR3 protein: CASSLQGTQANTEAFF
CDR3 DNA: TGTGCCAGCAGTTTACAGGGGACTCAGGCTAACACTGAAGCTTTCTTT

J gene: TRBJ2-5
CDR3 length: 14
D gene: .
V gene: TRBV7-9
clone size: .
CDR3 protein: CASSLAPRWETQYF
CDR3 DNA: TGTGCCAGCAGCTTGGCGCCTCGATGGGAGACCCAGTACTTC

J gene: TRBJ1-4
CDR3 length: 14
D gene: .
V gene: TRBV11-1
clone size: .
CDR3 protein: CASSLQGVGEKLFF
CDR3 DNA: TGTGCCAGCAGCCTACAGGGTGTCGGAGAAAAACTGTTTTTT

J gene: TRBJ1-5
CDR3 length: 16
D gene: .
V gene: TRBV3-1/TRBV3-2
clone size: .
CDR3 protein: CASSLGTPYSNQPQHF
CDR3 DNA: TGTGCCAGCAGCCTTGGGACACCTTATAGCAATCAGCCCCAGCATTTT

J gene: TRBJ1-5
CDR3 length: 16
D gene: TRBD1
V gene: TRBV6-2/TRBV6-3
clone size: .
CDR3 protein: CASSQRTGYSNQPQHF
CDR3 DNA: TGTGCCAGCAGTCAAAGGACAGGTTATAGCAATCAGCCCCAGCATTTT

J gene: TRBJ2-7
CDR3 length: 15
D gene: TRBD1
V gene: TRBV10-2
clone size: .
CDR3 protein: CASSESNRGFYEQYF
CDR3 DNA: TGCGCCAGCAGTGAGTCAAACAGGGGATTCTACGAGCAGTACTTC

J gene: TRBJ2-2
CDR3 length: 14
D gene: .
V gene: TRBV27
clone size: .
CDR3 protein: CATPNYTETGELFF
CDR3 DNA: TGTGCCACCCCGAATTACACAGAGACCGGGGAGCTGTTTTTT

J gene: TRBJ1-1
CDR3 length: 12
D gene: .
V gene: TRBV11-3
clone size: .
CDR3 protein: CASSLERSEAFF
CDR3 DNA: TGTGCCAGCAGCTTAGAACGGAGTGAAGCTTTCTTT

J gene: TRBJ2-5
CDR3 length: 13
D gene: .
V gene: TRBV25-1
clone size: .
CDR3 protein: CASSEWGQETQYF
CDR3 DNA: TGTGCCAGCAGTGAATGGGGGCAAGAGACCCAGTACTTC

J gene: TRBJ2-7
CDR3 length: 12
D gene: .
V gene: TRBV10-2
clone size: .
CDR3 protein: CASRDTTYEQYF
CDR3 DNA: TGCGCCAGCAGGGACACCACCTACGAGCAGTACTTC

J gene: TRBJ2-5
CDR3 length: 11
D gene: .
V gene: TRBV30
clone size: .
CDR3 protein: CAWSLLETQYF
CDR3 DNA: TGTGCCTGGAGCCTCCTGGAGACCCAGTACTTC

J gene: TRBJ1-6
CDR3 length: 14
D gene: .
V gene: TRBV7-2
clone size: .
CDR3 protein: CASSNIRGGSPLHF
CDR3 DNA: TGTGCCAGCAGCAATATTCGGGGTGGTTCACCCCTCCACTTT

J gene: TRBJ2-3
CDR3 length: 14
D gene: .
V gene: TRBV11-3
clone size: .
CDR3 protein: CASSSRRLADTQYF
CDR3 DNA: TGTGCCAGCAGTTCACGAAGACTAGCAGATACGCAGTATTTT

J gene: TRBJ2-3
CDR3 length: 17
D gene: TRBD2
V gene: TRBV5-1
clone size: .
CDR3 protein: CASHTPLAGVSGDTQYF
CDR3 DNA: TGCGCCAGCCATACCCCACTAGCGGGAGTTTCGGGAGATACGCAGTATTTT

J gene: TRBJ1-1
CDR3 length: 14
D gene: .
V gene: TRBV28
clone size: .
CDR3 protein: CASSPRLGAFEAFF
CDR3 DNA: TGTGCCAGCAGTCCCCGCTTAGGGGCCTTTGAAGCTTTCTTT

J gene: TRBJ2-1
CDR3 length: 15
D gene: TRBD2
V gene: TRBV9
clone size: few
CDR3 protein: CASSGLRDYYNEQFF
CDR3 DNA: TGTGCCAGCAGCGGACTGAGGGACTATTACAATGAGCAGTTCTTC

J gene: TRBJ2-5
CDR3 length: 11
D gene: .
V gene: TRBV29-1
clone size: .
CDR3 protein: CSVSTPGPQYF
CDR3 DNA: TGCAGCGTTTCGACGCCGGGGCCCCAGTACTTC

J gene: TRBJ2-3
CDR3 length: 18
D gene: TRBD1
V gene: TRBV7-9
clone size: .
CDR3 protein: CASSLGMTGTGSSDTQYF
CDR3 DNA: TGTGCCAGCAGCTTAGGAATGACCGGGACAGGGTCATCAGATACGCAGTATTTT

J gene: TRBJ1-1
CDR3 length: 13
D gene: .
V gene: TRBV6-6
clone size: .
CDR3 protein: CASGEGLGTEAFF
CDR3 DNA: TGTGCCAGCGGGGAAGGGCTGGGGACTGAAGCTTTCTTT

J gene: TRBJ2-3
CDR3 length: 16
D gene: TRBD1
V gene: TRBV18
clone size: .
CDR3 protein: CASSARQGRYTDTQYF
CDR3 DNA: TGTGCCAGCTCAGCCAGACAGGGGCGTTACACAGATACGCAGTATTTT

J gene: TRBJ1-1
CDR3 length: 12
D gene: .
V gene: TRBV28
clone size: .
CDR3 protein: CASSFARSRAFF
CDR3 DNA: TGTGCCAGCAGTTTCGCCAGATCTAGGGCTTTCTTT

J gene: TRBJ1-2
CDR3 length: 17
D gene: .
V gene: TRBV28
clone size: .
CDR3 protein: CASSFSFWTVLNYGYTF
CDR3 DNA: TGTGCCAGCAGTTTTAGCTTCTGGACAGTCCTTAACTATGGCTACACCTTC

J gene: TRBJ1-2
CDR3 length: 17
D gene: TRBD1
V gene: TRBV11-3
clone size: .
CDR3 protein: CASSLVLTGTENYGYTF
CDR3 DNA: TGTGCCAGCAGCTTAGTCCTGACAGGGACTGAGAACTATGGCTACACCTTC

J gene: TRBJ2-6
CDR3 length: 15
D gene: .
V gene: TRBV6-1
clone size: .
CDR3 protein: CASSDEGQGANVLTF
CDR3 DNA: TGTGCCAGCAGTGATGAAGGGCAAGGGGCCAACGTCCTGACTTTC

J gene: TRBJ2-3
CDR3 length: 17
D gene: TRBD1
V gene: TRBV5-1
clone size: .
CDR3 protein: CASRGQGDRKSTDTQYF
CDR3 DNA: TGCGCCAGCAGGGGACAGGGGGACCGAAAATCCACAGATACGCAGTATTTT

J gene: TRBJ2-3
CDR3 length: 15
D gene: TRBD1
V gene: TRBV29-1
clone size: .
CDR3 protein: CSVEYQGQGGDTQYF
CDR3 DNA: TGCAGCGTTGAATACCAGGGACAGGGAGGGGATACGCAGTATTTT

J gene: TRBJ2-1
CDR3 length: 15
D gene: .
V gene: TRBV9
clone size: .
CDR3 protein: CASSVDRVGFSEQFF
CDR3 DNA: TGTGCCAGCAGCGTAGACCGGGTTGGATTCAGTGAGCAGTTCTTC

J gene: TRBJ2-2
CDR3 length: 14
D gene: .
V gene: TRBV27
clone size: .
CDR3 protein: CASSFGGGTGELFF
CDR3 DNA: TGTGCCAGCAGTTTCGGGGGAGGTACCGGGGAGCTGTTTTTT

J gene: TRBJ2-2
CDR3 length: 12
D gene: .
V gene: TRBV5-4
clone size: .
CDR3 protein: CASIDKSGELFF
CDR3 DNA: TGTGCCAGCATCGACAAGTCAGGGGAGCTGTTTTTT

J gene: TRBJ2-7
CDR3 length: 13
D gene: .
V gene: TRBV7-2
clone size: .
CDR3 protein: CASSLAWSYEQYF
CDR3 DNA: TGTGCCAGCAGCTTAGCGTGGAGTTACGAGCAGTACTTC

J gene: TRBJ2-1
CDR3 length: 14
D gene: .
V gene: TRBV4-3
clone size: .
CDR3 protein: CASSHSRRGSEQFF
CDR3 DNA: TGCGCCAGCAGCCATTCCCGACGGGGTAGTGAGCAGTTCTTC

J gene: TRBJ1-1
CDR3 length: 15
D gene: .
V gene: TRBV11-2
clone size: .
CDR3 protein: CASSLDIRGFGEAFF
CDR3 DNA: TGTGCCAGCAGCTTAGATATTCGGGGTTTCGGTGAAGCTTTCTTT

J gene: TRBJ1-1
CDR3 length: 15
D gene: .
V gene: TRBV11-2
clone size: .
CDR3 protein: CASTKIQGTNTEAFF
CDR3 DNA: TGTGCCAGCACCAAGATACAGGGAACTAACACTGAAGCTTTCTTT

J gene: TRBJ2-7
CDR3 length: 16
D gene: TRBD1
V gene: TRBV28
clone size: .
CDR3 protein: CASSLFATGETYEQYF
CDR3 DNA: TGTGCCAGCAGTTTATTCGCGACAGGGGAAACCTACGAGCAGTACTTC

J gene: TRBJ2-5
CDR3 length: 13
D gene: .
V gene: TRBV5-8
clone size: .
CDR3 protein: CASSLRFLETQYF
CDR3 DNA: TGTGCCAGCAGCTTGCGATTTCTGGAGACCCAGTACTTC

J gene: TRBJ2-3
CDR3 length: 19
D gene: TRBD2
V gene: TRBV27
clone size: few
CDR3 protein: CASRPTLLAGVLSTDTQYF
CDR3 DNA: TGTGCCAGCAGACCAACTCTCCTAGCGGGAGTGCTTAGCACAGATACGCAGTATTTT

J gene: TRBJ2-3
CDR3 length: 15
D gene: TRBD2
V gene: TRBV7-3
clone size: .
CDR3 protein: CASGLAGGRGDTQYF
CDR3 DNA: TGTGCCAGCGGACTAGCGGGAGGGCGGGGAGATACGCAGTATTTT

J gene: TRBJ1-1
CDR3 length: 15
D gene: .
V gene: TRBV7-2
clone size: .
CDR3 protein: CASSLDGRTNTEAFF
CDR3 DNA: TGTGCCAGCAGCTTAGACGGAAGGACGAACACTGAAGCTTTCTTT

J gene: TRBJ1-2
CDR3 length: 14
D gene: .
V gene: TRBV25-1
clone size: .
CDR3 protein: CASLDQGTFHGYTF
CDR3 DNA: TGTGCCAGCCTGGATCAGGGGACCTTTCATGGCTACACCTTC

J gene: TRBJ1-2
CDR3 length: 16
D gene: .
V gene: TRBV25-1
clone size: .
CDR3 protein: CASSELGGATNYGYTF
CDR3 DNA: TGTGCCAGCAGTGAATTGGGGGGAGCTACTAACTATGGCTACACCTTC

J gene: TRBJ1-1
CDR3 length: 13
D gene: .
V gene: TRBV27
clone size: .
CDR3 protein: CASSPTGGAEAFF
CDR3 DNA: TGTGCCAGCAGTCCGACAGGAGGCGCTGAAGCTTTCTTT

J gene: TRBJ1-2
CDR3 length: 12
D gene: .
V gene: TRBV15
clone size: .
CDR3 protein: CATSRGPDGYTF
CDR3 DNA: TGTGCCACCAGCAGAGGCCCCGATGGCTACACCTTC

J gene: TRBJ2-7
CDR3 length: 16
D gene: .
V gene: TRBV4-1
clone size: once
CDR3 protein: CASSQSTALSSYEQYF
CDR3 DNA: TGCGCCAGCAGCCAATCTACAGCACTTTCTTCCTACGAGCAGTACTTC

J gene: TRBJ1-2
CDR3 length: 13
D gene: .
V gene: TRBV28
clone size: few
CDR3 protein: CASSLVTDYGYTF
CDR3 DNA: TGTGCCAGCAGTTTAGTGACGGACTATGGCTACACCTTC

J gene: TRBJ1-3
CDR3 length: 13
D gene: .
V gene: TRBV6-5
clone size: once
CDR3 protein: CASSTGSGNTIYF
CDR3 DNA: TGTGCCAGCAGTACGGGAAGCGGAAACACCATATATTTT

J gene: TRBJ1-1
CDR3 length: 16
D gene: .
V gene: TRBV28
clone size: .
CDR3 protein: CASSLRLTGMNTEAFF
CDR3 DNA: TGTGCCAGCAGTTTAAGGCTCACAGGGATGAACACTGAAGCTTTCTTT

J gene: TRBJ1-2
CDR3 length: 15
D gene: TRBD1
V gene: TRBV28
clone size: once
CDR3 protein: CASSRRQGKFYGYTF
CDR3 DNA: TGTGCCAGCAGTAGAAGACAGGGGAAATTCTATGGCTACACCTTC

J gene: TRBJ2-7
CDR3 length: 12
D gene: TRBD2
V gene: TRBV5-4
clone size: once
CDR3 protein: CASSGRGYEQYF
CDR3 DNA: TGTGCCAGCAGCGGGAGGGGATACGAGCAGTACTTC

J gene: TRBJ1-2
CDR3 length: 14
D gene: .
V gene: TRBV5-5
clone size: .
CDR3 protein: CASSLAQGGYGYTF
CDR3 DNA: TGTGCCAGCAGCTTGGCTCAGGGAGGCTATGGCTACACCTTC

J gene: TRBJ1-4
CDR3 length: 12
D gene: .
V gene: TRBV10-3
clone size: .
CDR3 protein: CAISEFNEKLFF
CDR3 DNA: TGTGCCATCTCAGAGTTTAATGAAAAACTGTTTTTT

J gene: TRBJ1-1
CDR3 length: 15
D gene: .
V gene: TRBV19
clone size: once
CDR3 protein: CASSIWGDLNTEAFF
CDR3 DNA: TGTGCCAGTAGTATTTGGGGGGATTTGAACACTGAAGCTTTCTTT

J gene: TRBJ2-1
CDR3 length: 17
D gene: TRBD1
V gene: TRBV7-3
clone size: .
CDR3 protein: CASRVVRDRGAYNEQFF
CDR3 DNA: TGTGCCAGCAGAGTCGTTAGGGACAGGGGTGCGTACAATGAGCAGTTCTTC

J gene: TRBJ1-2
CDR3 length: 14
D gene: .
V gene: TRBV28
clone size: .
CDR3 protein: CASSAPGGIYGYTF
CDR3 DNA: TGTGCCAGCAGTGCCCCGGGCGGGATCTATGGCTACACCTTC